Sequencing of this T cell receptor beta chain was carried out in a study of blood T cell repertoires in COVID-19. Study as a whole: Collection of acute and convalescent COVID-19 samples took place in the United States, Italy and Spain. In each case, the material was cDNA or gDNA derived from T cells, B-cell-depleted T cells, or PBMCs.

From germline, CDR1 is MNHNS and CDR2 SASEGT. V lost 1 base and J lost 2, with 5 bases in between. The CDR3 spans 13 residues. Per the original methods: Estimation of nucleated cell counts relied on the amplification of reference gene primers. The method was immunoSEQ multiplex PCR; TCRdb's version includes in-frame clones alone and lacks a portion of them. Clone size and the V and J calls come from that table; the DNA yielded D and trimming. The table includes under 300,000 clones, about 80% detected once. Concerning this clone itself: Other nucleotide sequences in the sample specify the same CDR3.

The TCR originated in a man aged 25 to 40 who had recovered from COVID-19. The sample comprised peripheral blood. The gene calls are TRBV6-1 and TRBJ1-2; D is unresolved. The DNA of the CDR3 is TGTGCCAGCAGTGAAGACAGCAACTATGGCTACACCTTC. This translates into CASSEDSNYGYTF.